The 15 T cell receptor beta chains below were found in one sample sequenced in a study of CXCR3-negative and CXCR3-positive naive CD8 T cells. Overall study results and limits: More hydrophobic TRB CDR3s were found in CXCR3-positive naive cells than in CXCR3-negative naive cells.

Their antigens are not known. 5' RACE that incorporated UMI labels was used to prepare the TRB cDNA libraries. TCRdb reprocessed the 5' RACE reads; each CDR3 protein has one entry and no DNA is given. The sample holds 80,000 to 100,000 distinct CDR3 sequences. Sample: naive CXCR3+ CD8+ T cells from blood. Subset here: CD45RO-CCR7+CD27+CD95- naive CD8+ T cells expressing CXCR3 (TNR3+). These receptors were collected from a human donor in good health. Some clones in this sample may be carry-over from other donors' samples.

J is TRBJ1-5 and V is TRBV7-6; TCRdb gives TRBD1 as the D gene, but with no DNA this cannot be confirmed. Germline V CDR1 and CDR2: SGHVS, FNYEAQ. The CDR3 is 14 amino acids. The CDR3 protein is CASSPGGSNQPQHF.

The CDR3 sequence is CASSHEGAYEQYF. V is TRBV3-1 and J is TRBJ2-7; the TCRdb D gene call, TRBD1, has no DNA to confirm it. The CDR3 runs 13 residues. Germline V gives CDR1 LGHDT, CDR2 YNNKEL (reference sequence).

The V gene is TRBV2, the J gene TRBJ1-6; lacking DNA, the TRBD1 call made by TCRdb goes unchecked. Germline V gene sequence: CDR1 SNHLY, CDR2 FYNNEI. This CDR3 is built from 12 residues. CDR3 loop: CASLRQISPLHF.

The chain has TRBV28 and TRBJ2-7; the D call of TRBD1 rests on TCRdb alone, since no DNA is present to check it. The CDR3 loop spans 15 amino acids. CDR1 and CDR2 (germline): MDHEN, SYDVKM. The CDR3 region is CASSPGTGRSYEQYF.

The J gene is TRBJ1-1, the V gene TRBV9; TCRdb calls TRBD1, which cannot be checked without DNA. This CDR3 comprises 14 residues. Per germline, CDR1 SGDLS and CDR2 YYNGEE. CDR3 residues: CASSVGDSHTEAFF.

The CDR3: CASSPGESSYNEQFF. The chain employs TRBV4-3 and TRBJ2-1; the D call from TCRdb, TRBD1, cannot be confirmed without DNA. Germline CDR1 LGHNA, CDR2 YSLEER. The length of the CDR3 is 15 residues.

The V gene is TRBV28, the J gene TRBJ2-1; TCRdb's D gene call, TRBD2, goes unchecked for lack of DNA. The length of the CDR3 is 18 residues. Germline V CDR1 and CDR2: MDHEN, SYDVKM. The CDR3 sequence is CANEGTSGHTHSYNEQFF.

The gene calls are TRBV7-2 and TRBJ2-5; TCRdb reports TRBD2, a call that lacks DNA to check it against. The CDR3 runs to 18 residues. The germline V gene encodes CDR1 SGHTA and CDR2 FQGNSA. CDR3 amino acids: CASSLETWTSGRGGTQYF. Full variable domain (outside the CDR3, taken from reference TRBV7-2 and TRBJ2-5): GAGVSQSPSNKVTEKGKDVELRCDPISGHTALYWYRQSLGQGLEFLIYFQGNSAPDKSGLPSDRFSAERTGGSVSTLTIQRTQQEDSAVYLCASSLETWTSGRGGTQYFGPGTRLLVL.

This rearrangement joins TRBV24-1 to TRBJ2-5. The CDR3 loop spans 11 amino acids. Germline lookup yields CDR1 KGHDR and CDR2 SFDVKD. The CDR3 region is CATSEDGTQYF.

The V call is TRBV7-9, the J call TRBJ2-4; TCRdb's assignment of TRBD1 cannot be checked, as there is no DNA. The CDR3 is 14 amino acids. The V gene's germline CDR1 is SEHNR and CDR2 FQNEAQ (reference sequence). This chain's CDR3 is CASTDRGVKNIQYF. Together with reference TRBV7-9 and TRBJ2-4, the CDR3 gives the full variable domain: DTGVSQNPRHKITKRGQNVTFRCDPISEHNRLYWYRQTLGQGPEFLTYFQNEAQLEKSRLLSDRFSAERPKGSFSTLEIQRTEQGDSAMYLCASTDRGVKNIQYFGAGTRLSVL.

The chain employs TRBV7-9 and TRBJ2-7; the D gene TCRdb calls, TRBD1, cannot be checked with no DNA. Germline assignment: CDR1 SEHNR and CDR2 FQNEAQ (reference sequence). This CDR3 comprises 12 residues. The CDR3 reads CASSIPLGEQYF.

This rearrangement joins TRBV28 to TRBJ2-5; the D call from TCRdb, TRBD2, cannot be confirmed without DNA. Germline V gene lookup returns CDR1 MDHEN and CDR2 SYDVKM. The CDR3 has 15 residues. CDR3 sequence: CASSSGTRVGETQYF.

J is TRBJ1-1 and V is TRBV4-3. Germline V gene data show CDR1 as LGHNA and CDR2 as YSLEER. The CDR3 totals 13 residues. The CDR3 region is CASRQGPNTEAFF.

Here the CDR3 reads CASSLVLLASYEQYF. The chain uses TRBV7-2 and TRBJ2-7. The germline V gene encodes CDR1 SGHTA and CDR2 FQGNSA. The CDR3 sequence is 15 residues long.

The chain has TRBV11-2 and TRBJ2-2; TCRdb's D gene call, TRBD2, goes unchecked for lack of DNA. CDR3 length: 17 residues. Germline CDR1 SGHAT, CDR2 FQNNGV. CDR3 in amino acids: CASSLRASGRADGELFF.